The T cell receptor beta chain described here comes from a study of vaccination and CD4 T cells after COVID-19. Trimming pared 0 bases from V and 0 bases from J, leaving 3 bases between. The CDR3 is 14 residues long. Germline loops: CDR1 KGHSH, CDR2 LQKENI. Study-level points and caveats: The analysis of convalescent patients involved relatively few individuals and lacked early post-infection timepoints.

TCRdb recomputed calls from the PCR reads with MiXCR, one row per CDR3 protein. This repertoire shows tens of thousands of distinct CDR3 sequences, 45% to 65% found once; its top ten account for about 0.95%. A remark on this clonotype: Its specificity is unknown.

Here the sequenced sample was CD4+ T cells from blood, taken before SARS-CoV-2 vaccination. This TCR was sampled from a human donor who had recovered from COVID-19. The gene calls are TRBV18 and TRBJ1-5; D uncertain. CDR3 region: CASSPPSSNQPQHF. The CDR3 DNA reads as TGTGCCAGCTCACCACCGAGTAGCAATCAGCCCCAGCATTTT.